This TCR beta chain was profiled in a study of T cells after yellow fever vaccination. Overall study: Researchers used SMART-Seq v4 Ultra Low Input to prepare fractions that had low cell numbers.

General observations from the study: The booster response re-showed most primary clones: around 97% CD4, approximately 90% CD8. Clonotypes found in both CD4 and CD8 compartments made up a small share.

This clonotype turned up a few times. The antigen remains undetermined. The CDR3 is 13 residues long. V was trimmed by 8 bases and J by 0 bases, leaving 5 bases between them. The V gene's germline CDR1 is SGHTA and CDR2 FQGTGA. In making TCR cDNA, 5'RACE template switching added a universal primer site and UMIs to it. TCRdb recomputed calls from the 5' RACE reads with MiXCR, one row per CDR3 protein. The sample carries 250,000 to 300,000 distinct CDR3 sequences, about 5% recorded once. The V call is TRBV7-3, the J call TRBJ2-6, with D unclear. This receptor was identified in a man between 18 and 29 years old who received the YFV17D yellow fever vaccine. The sequencing used CD4+ T cells sorted from PBMCs, collected on the day of the yellow fever booster vaccination. CDR3 in amino acids: CASHRSGANVLTF. For the CDR3, the DNA is TGTGCCAGCCACCGCTCTGGGGCCAACGTCCTGACTTTC.